The sample holds one count of the clone carrying this T cell receptor (beta chain). As yet, its antigen is unknown. Sample time point: week 47, end of study. In the vaccine, a single dose held 300 ug of the mutant IDH1 20-mer peptide, along with topical imiquimod. The sample comes from a study of a mutant IDH1 vaccine in newly diagnosed glioma. Study background: Commencement of vaccination occurred 4-6 weeks following radiotherapy alone, or concurrently with temozolomide cycles. It was radiotherapy, temozolomide, or both that patients received previously, with most receiving both. Held at week 35, visit V12 was the safety follow-up, and visit V13 followed at week 47.

The method was immunoSEQ multiplex PCR; TCRdb's version includes in-frame clones alone and lacks a portion of them. The table has nearly 50,000 clones, 84% seen once. Germline V gene data show CDR1 as SGHRS and CDR2 as YFSETQ. Trimming cost V 4 bases and J 2 bases; bases outside gene matches: 4. This CDR3 comprises 15 residues. General study results and limits: Immune responses arising from the vaccine appeared in about 95% of patients.

The chain recombines TRBV5-1 with TRBJ2-3; 10 bases map to TRBD2. The sequence came from a woman aged 30 to 39 with glioma. Some clones in this sample may be carry-over from other donors' samples. The specimen comprised PBMCs, sampled from a glioma patient whose treatment included an IDH1 peptide vaccine. The CDR3 reads CASSPTSGATDTQYF. DNA of the CDR3: TGCGCCAGCAGCCCCACTAGCGGGGCCACAGATACGCAGTATTTT.